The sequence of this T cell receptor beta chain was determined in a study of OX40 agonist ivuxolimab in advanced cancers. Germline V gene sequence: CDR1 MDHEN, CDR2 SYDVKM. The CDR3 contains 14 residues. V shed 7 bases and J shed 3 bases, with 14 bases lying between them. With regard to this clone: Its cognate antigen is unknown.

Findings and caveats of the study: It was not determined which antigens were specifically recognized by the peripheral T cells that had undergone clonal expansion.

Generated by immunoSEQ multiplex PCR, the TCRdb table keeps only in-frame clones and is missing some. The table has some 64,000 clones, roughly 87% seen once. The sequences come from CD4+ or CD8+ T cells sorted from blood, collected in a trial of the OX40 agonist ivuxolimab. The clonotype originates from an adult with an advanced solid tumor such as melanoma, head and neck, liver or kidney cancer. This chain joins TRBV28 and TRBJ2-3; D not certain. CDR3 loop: CASTQGGATDTQYF. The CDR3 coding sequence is TGTGCCAGCACACAAGGCGGAGCAACAGATACGCAGTATTTT.